The rows below give T cell receptor beta chains drawn from one sample of a study of T cell repertoires in cytomegalovirus infection. TCRdb re-analysed the reads in MiXCR, keeping a single row per CDR3 protein. The sample has a few hundred thousand distinct CDR3 sequences; about 17% are singletons. Material: PBMCs. These receptors came from a human donor in good health (CMV status not recorded). Some clones in this sample may be carry-over from other donors' samples. Both conserved end residues are part of each CDR3. The order of the fields is CDR3 length, J gene, clone size, V gene, D gene, CDR3 protein, CDR3 DNA. D genes are given only for firm matches. Where a row states a size, it is once, few, many or the class of an expanded clone; other rows omit it.

cdr3_length: 16; j_call: TRBJ1-1; clone_size: NA; v_call: TRBV7-6; d_call: NA; cdr3_aa: CASSWGVGREDTEAFF; cdr3_nt: TGTGCCAGCAGCTGGGGGGTAGGTAGAGAGGACACTGAAGCTTTCTTT
cdr3_length: 17; j_call: TRBJ1-3; clone_size: NA; v_call: TRBV18; d_call: NA; cdr3_aa: CASSPSLREASGNTIYF; cdr3_nt: TGTGCCAGCTCACCCTCACTACGGGAGGCCTCTGGAAACACCATATATTTT
cdr3_length: 15; j_call: TRBJ1-1; clone_size: NA; v_call: TRBV7-9; d_call: NA; cdr3_aa: CASSLWLGMNTEAFF; cdr3_nt: TGTGCCAGCAGCTTATGGCTGGGCATGAACACTGAAGCTTTCTTT
cdr3_length: 18; j_call: TRBJ1-4; clone_size: few; v_call: TRBV25-1; d_call: NA; cdr3_aa: CASSELLGDLGINEKLFF; cdr3_nt: TGTGCCAGCAGTGAATTGCTCGGGGACTTAGGAATTAATGAAAAACTGTTTTTT
cdr3_length: 14; j_call: TRBJ1-1; clone_size: NA; v_call: TRBV6-2/TRBV6-3; d_call: NA; cdr3_aa: CASSYWDRNTEAFF; cdr3_nt: TGTGCCAGCAGTTATTGGGACCGGAACACTGAAGCTTTCTTT
cdr3_length: 16; j_call: TRBJ2-5; clone_size: many; v_call: TRBV6-2/TRBV6-3; d_call: NA; cdr3_aa: CASSYSKVSLEETQYF; cdr3_nt: TGTGCCAGCAGTTACTCGAAAGTCAGTCTCGAGGAGACCCAGTACTTC
cdr3_length: 14; j_call: TRBJ1-5; clone_size: many; v_call: TRBV7-2; d_call: NA; cdr3_aa: CASSLDVRGQPQHF; cdr3_nt: TGTGCCAGCAGCTTAGATGTCAGGGGTCAGCCCCAGCATTTT
cdr3_length: 12; j_call: TRBJ1-4; clone_size: few; v_call: TRBV12-3/TRBV12-4; d_call: NA; cdr3_aa: CASSLAPEKLFF; cdr3_nt: TGTGCCAGCAGTTTAGCCCCCGAAAAACTGTTTTTT
cdr3_length: 14; j_call: TRBJ2-3; clone_size: many; v_call: TRBV11-2; d_call: NA; cdr3_aa: CASSFGGGTDTQYF; cdr3_nt: TGTGCCAGCAGCTTCGGAGGTGGCACAGATACGCAGTATTTT
cdr3_length: 13; j_call: TRBJ1-1; clone_size: few; v_call: TRBV20-1; d_call: TRBD1; cdr3_aa: CSAQDRVGTEAFF; cdr3_nt: TGCAGTGCGCAAGACAGGGTTGGCACTGAAGCTTTCTTT
cdr3_length: 17; j_call: TRBJ1-4; clone_size: few; v_call: TRBV27; d_call: NA; cdr3_aa: CASSIYRGQPQGEKLFF; cdr3_nt: TGTGCCAGCAGTATTTACCGCGGACAGCCTCAGGGGGAAAAACTGTTTTTT
cdr3_length: 16; j_call: TRBJ2-1; clone_size: NA; v_call: TRBV6-2/TRBV6-3; d_call: NA; cdr3_aa: CASSFTSLIRYNEQFF; cdr3_nt: TGTGCCAGCAGTTTCACTAGCCTTATACGGTACAATGAGCAGTTCTTC
cdr3_length: 17; j_call: TRBJ2-7; clone_size: many; v_call: TRBV7-2; d_call: TRBD2; cdr3_aa: CASSLPSGGKLSYEQYF; cdr3_nt: TGTGCCAGCAGCTTACCTAGCGGGGGGAAACTCTCCTACGAGCAGTACTTC
cdr3_length: 14; j_call: TRBJ2-3; clone_size: many; v_call: TRBV7-2; d_call: NA; cdr3_aa: CASSDLDPRDTQYF; cdr3_nt: TGTGCCAGCAGCGATCTCGACCCACGGGATACGCAGTATTTT
cdr3_length: 15; j_call: TRBJ1-1; clone_size: few; v_call: TRBV2; d_call: NA; cdr3_aa: CASSDWGSGPTEAFF; cdr3_nt: TGTGCCAGCAGTGACTGGGGCTCCGGACCGACTGAAGCTTTCTTT
cdr3_length: 14; j_call: TRBJ1-1; clone_size: few; v_call: TRBV13; d_call: NA; cdr3_aa: CASSLGRWGTEAFF; cdr3_nt: TGTGCCAGCAGCTTAGGGCGTTGGGGCACTGAAGCTTTCTTT
cdr3_length: 14; j_call: TRBJ2-6; clone_size: NA; v_call: TRBV29-1; d_call: TRBD1; cdr3_aa: CSVRGLSGANVLTF; cdr3_nt: TGCAGCGTGAGGGGGCTCTCTGGGGCCAACGTCCTGACTTTC
cdr3_length: 14; j_call: TRBJ2-5; clone_size: NA; v_call: TRBV5-1; d_call: TRBD1; cdr3_aa: CASSGTGLSETQYF; cdr3_nt: TGCGCCAGCTCCGGGACAGGGCTGTCGGAGACCCAGTACTTC
cdr3_length: 18; j_call: TRBJ2-2; clone_size: many; v_call: TRBV3-1; d_call: TRBD2; cdr3_aa: CASSQDWVAGPGTGELFF; cdr3_nt: TGTGCCAGCAGCCAAGATTGGGTAGCGGGACCGGGCACCGGGGAGCTGTTTTTT
cdr3_length: 15; j_call: TRBJ1-6; clone_size: NA; v_call: TRBV25-1; d_call: TRBD1; cdr3_aa: CASSAWDSLNSPLHF; cdr3_nt: TGTGCCAGCAGTGCATGGGACAGCCTTAATTCACCCCTCCACTTT
cdr3_length: 17; j_call: TRBJ2-3; clone_size: many; v_call: TRBV7-6; d_call: NA; cdr3_aa: CASSPQSGLRGTDTQYF; cdr3_nt: TGTGCCAGCAGCCCGCAGTCGGGGTTACGAGGCACAGATACGCAGTATTTT
cdr3_length: 15; j_call: TRBJ1-5; clone_size: NA; v_call: TRBV6-1; d_call: NA; cdr3_aa: CASSDSGGGNQPQHF; cdr3_nt: TGTGCCAGCAGTGACAGCGGGGGCGGCAATCAGCCCCAGCATTTT
cdr3_length: 16; j_call: TRBJ2-1; clone_size: NA; v_call: TRBV5-5; d_call: NA; cdr3_aa: CASSLGTASSYNEQFF; cdr3_nt: TGTGCCAGCAGCTTGGGGACGGCGAGCTCCTACAATGAGCAGTTCTTC
cdr3_length: 15; j_call: TRBJ1-1; clone_size: many; v_call: TRBV5-4; d_call: NA; cdr3_aa: CASSLGGSGDTEAFF; cdr3_nt: TGTGCCAGCAGCTTGGGGGGCAGCGGGGACACTGAAGCTTTCTTT
cdr3_length: 14; j_call: TRBJ2-1; clone_size: few; v_call: TRBV6-6; d_call: TRBD2; cdr3_aa: CASSSSGGAREQFF; cdr3_nt: TGTGCCAGCAGTTCTAGCGGGGGGGCCAGAGAACAGTTCTTC
cdr3_length: 15; j_call: TRBJ1-5; clone_size: many; v_call: TRBV12-3/TRBV12-4; d_call: TRBD1; cdr3_aa: CASSPLSDREQPQHF; cdr3_nt: TGTGCCAGCAGTCCCCTCTCGGACAGGGAACAGCCCCAGCATTTT
cdr3_length: 14; j_call: TRBJ1-5; clone_size: few; v_call: TRBV24-1; d_call: NA; cdr3_aa: CATSAGTINQPQHF; cdr3_nt: TGTGCCACCAGTGCCGGTACAATCAATCAGCCCCAGCATTTT
cdr3_length: 14; j_call: TRBJ1-5; clone_size: few; v_call: TRBV20-1; d_call: NA; cdr3_aa: CSARAGDGNQPQHF; cdr3_nt: TGCAGTGCTAGAGCAGGGGATGGCAATCAGCCCCAGCATTTT
cdr3_length: 15; j_call: TRBJ2-7; clone_size: few; v_call: TRBV2; d_call: TRBD2; cdr3_aa: CASSGAGGLSYEQYF; cdr3_nt: TGTGCCAGCAGTGGAGCGGGGGGACTCTCCTACGAGCAGTACTTC
cdr3_length: 12; j_call: TRBJ2-1; clone_size: few; v_call: TRBV2; d_call: NA; cdr3_aa: CASSPVRDEQFF; cdr3_nt: TGTGCCAGCTCGCCCGTGAGAGATGAGCAGTTCTTC
cdr3_length: 14; j_call: TRBJ1-1; clone_size: few; v_call: TRBV12-3/TRBV12-4; d_call: TRBD1; cdr3_aa: CASSSLGQGAGAFF; cdr3_nt: TGTGCCAGCAGTTCTCTCGGACAGGGGGCTGGAGCTTTCTTT